This TCR beta chain was sequenced in a study of shared clonotypes between healthy human individuals. Study-wide background: Three CD4 naive, three CD4 memory, two CD8 naive and one CD8 memory plate were used per donor.

Running of the assay took place at deep level. TCRdb keeps only in-frame clones here, not all; method: immunoSEQ multiplex PCR. The table lists around 1.6 million clones, approximately 98% of them singletons. Researchers partitioned CD4+ cells into CD45RA+ naive and CD45RA-negative memory subsets. A note on this clone: A read error may produce the germline difference seen at one junction end.

CDR1 and CDR2 (germline): DFQATT, SNEGSKA (reference sequence). This CDR3 contains 11 residues. The TCR was taken from a man aged 25-40 years in good health. Sequencing input: naive CD4+ T cells sorted from blood. Subset meaning: CD45RA+ positively selected. The chain combines TRBV20-1 with TRBJ2-1; 7 nucleotides agree with TRBD2. The CDR3 loop reads CSTSAYNEQFF. The CDR3 nucleotides are TGCAGTACTAGCGCTTACAATGAGCAGTTCTTC.